Sequencing of this T cell receptor beta chain was carried out in a study of T cells in Graves' hyperthyroidism and ophthalmopathy. What was amplified from RNA transcripts were TCR beta CDR3 regions. A set of HTBI primers served as the primers for a first-round RT-PCR of the TCR CDR3. TCRdb reprocessed the multiplex PCR reads via MiXCR and lists one record per CDR3 protein. The table lists 250,000 to 300,000 distinct CDR3 sequences, roughly 14% of them singletons. Uncontrolled infections, other autoimmune diseases, pregnancy or lactation led to exclusion of patients. In this sample, this clonotype turned up many times. Germline V CDR1 and CDR2: MNHEY, SVGEGT. The V and J ends lost 10 bases and 0 bases respectively, with 6 bases between them. The CDR3 covers 11 residues.

The chain combines TRBV6-2 or TRBV6-3 with TRBJ2-5; D is ambiguous. This TCR came from a woman between 40 and 50 years old with Graves' hyperthyroidism that later progressed to Graves' ophthalmopathy. Material: blood. CDR3 region: CATIDQETQYF. CDR3 bases: TGTGCCACGATCGACCAAGAGACCCAGTACTTC.